Presented here are 20 T cell receptor beta chains from one specimen sequenced in a study of T cells in Graves' hyperthyroidism and ophthalmopathy. The investigators amplified TCR beta CDR3 regions from RNA transcripts. First-round RT-PCR of the TCR CDR3 relied on the HTBI primer set. One entry per CDR3 protein, called by TCRdb with MiXCR from the multiplex PCR reads. Among about 98,000 distinct CDR3 sequences listed, roughly 40% were seen once. Material for sequencing was peripheral blood or thyroid tissue (not recorded which). These TCRs come from a woman aged 25-40 years with Graves' hyperthyroidism.

Comment on this clonotype: A read error may be the cause here, since a much bigger clone is one base away. The chain is built from TRBV5-4 and TRBJ1-6; TRBD1 is a possible D gene (5 bases). Looked up from germline, CDR1 is SGHNT and CDR2 is YYREEE (reference sequence). The CDR3 is 16 residues long. V was trimmed by 0 bases and J by 9 bases, leaving 16 bases between them. CDR3 coding DNA: TGTGCCAGCAGCTTGGAACAGCCGACAGTAAGTTCACCCCTCCACTTT. It is translated as CASSLEQPTVSSPLHF.

This clonotype was recorded many times. V usage is TRBV7-2 and J usage is TRBJ1-2, with TRBD1 matching 7 bases. After removal of 0 bases from V and 7 bases from J, the junction contained 5 bases not matched to a gene. Germline CDR1 is SGHTA and CDR2 is FQGNSA. CDR3 length: 14 residues. CDR3 coding DNA: TGTGCCAGCAGCTTAGCTTCAGGGGGTGCTGGCTACACCTTC. This codes for CASSLASGGAGYTF. Variable domain in full (rest from reference TRBV7-2 and TRBJ1-2): GAGVSQSPSNKVTEKGKDVELRCDPISGHTALYWYRQSLGQGLEFLIYFQGNSAPDKSGLPSDRFSAERTGGSVSTLTIQRTQQEDSAVYLCASSLASGGAGYTFGSGTRLTVV.

There are many counts of this clonotype. The chain recombines TRBV10-2 with TRBJ2-7; a weak D match, TRBD1 (5 bases). This CDR3 is 15 amino acids long. Germline V gene data show CDR1 as WSHSY and CDR2 as SAAADI. Trimming removed 6 bases from V and 2 bases from J, with 17 bases in between. Here the CDR3 reads CASSLGSGPPYEQYF. The CDR3 DNA is TGCGCCAGCAGCCTGGGGTCAGGGCCACCCTACGAGCAGTACTTC.

Many counts were recorded for this clonotype. This chain connects TRBV5-6 to TRBJ1-1; D uncertain. The germline gives CDR1 SGHDT, CDR2 YYEEEE. The CDR3 is made up of 13 amino acids. V was pared by 0 bases and J by 1 base, with 4 bases between. The CDR3 spells CASSLEENTEAFF. Written as DNA, the CDR3 is TGTGCCAGCAGCTTGGAGGAGAACACTGAAGCTTTCTTT.

The chain employs TRBV20-1 and TRBJ2-5; TRBD1 is a possible D gene (7 bases). V lost 5 bases to trimming and J lost 1 base, with 17 bases between them. The CDR3 length is 15 residues. Germline V gene lookup returns CDR1 DFQATT and CDR2 SNEGSKA (reference sequence). The CDR3 coding sequence is TGCAGTGCTGGATCCTACAGGGGAGGCCAAGAGACCCAGTACTTC. As protein: CSAGSYRGGQETQYF.

Many counts were recorded for this clonotype. This chain uses TRBV3-1 with TRBJ2-5; D gene ambiguous. V lost 2 bases and J 1 base, leaving 11 bases between the germline ends. The germline V gene has CDR1 LGHDT and CDR2 YNNKEL (reference sequence). The CDR3 contains 15 residues. DNA for the CDR3: TGTGCCAGCAGCCAAATGAGGAGCGTCCAAGAGACCCAGTACTTC. Its translation: CASSQMRSVQETQYF.

On this clonotype: This clone may be a read error of a much larger clone one base away. The chain joins TRBV10-3 to TRBJ2-3, with 10 bases fitting TRBD2. Germline lookup yields CDR1 ENHRY and CDR2 SYGVKD. CDR3 length: 15 residues. V shed 8 bases and J 1 base; nucleotides not matched to a gene: 6. CDR3 sequence (DNA): TGTGCCATCGGCTTCCTAGCGGGAGGCACAGATACGCAGTATTTT. This sequence encodes CAIGFLAGGTDTQYF.

In its sample, this clonotype was seen a few times. The V call is TRBV9, the J call TRBJ2-3, with a tentative D call TRBD1 (6 bases). V was cut by 0 bases and J by 4 bases, with 12 bases left in between. This CDR3 has 15 amino acids. The germline gives CDR1 SGDLS, CDR2 YYNGEE. The CDR3 sequence: CASSVGGRGSDTQYF. The CDR3 DNA follows: TGTGCCAGCAGCGTAGGAGGCAGGGGCTCAGATACGCAGTATTTT.

This clonotype was observed at least ten times. The chain links TRBV11-2 to TRBJ1-1; possible D gene TRBD1, 5 bases. The germline V gene encodes CDR1 SGHAT and CDR2 FQNNGV. The CDR3 has 14 amino acids. With 1 base removed from V and 3 bases from J, the gap between germline ends came to 9 bases. Here the CDR3 DNA reads TGTGCCAGCAGCTTAGGGGGCGTAGACACTGAAGCTTTCTTT. This gives the protein CASSLGGVDTEAFF.

The table lists this clonotype with many counts. This sequence joins TRBV30 and TRBJ2-2; 7 positions match TRBD1. Germline loops: CDR1 GTSNPN, CDR2 SVGIG (reference sequence). V lost 3 bases to trimming and J lost 7 bases; unmatched junction nucleotides: 5. The CDR3 loop spans 13 amino acids. In DNA form, the CDR3 reads TGTGCCTGGAGAGAGGGGGCGGGCGGGGAGCTGTTTTTT. Its protein is CAWREGAGGELFF.

This clonotype was seen at least ten times. V and J are TRBV29-1 and TRBJ1-2; D gene uncertain. CDR3 length: 13 amino acids. Looked up from germline, CDR1 is SQVTM and CDR2 is ANQGSEA. V was clipped by 4 bases and J by 6 bases, with 15 bases between them. The CDR3 is CSVVGLLGDGYTF. Written as DNA, the CDR3 is TGCAGCGTTGTAGGTCTCCTTGGCGATGGCTACACCTTC.

A few counts support this clonotype. This chain joins TRBV10-2 and TRBJ1-6, with 10 nucleotides matching TRBD1. The V gene's germline CDR1 is WSHSY and CDR2 SAAADI. J gave up 8 bases and V 4 bases, and 2 bases lay outside the gene matches. The CDR3 extends over 14 amino acids. The CDR3 protein is CASSGTGGHSPLHF. As DNA, the CDR3 is TGCGCCAGCAGTGGGACAGGGGGGCATTCACCCCTCCACTTT.

The chain recombines TRBV28 with TRBJ1-2; D is perhaps TRBD1 (5 bases). V was shortened by 2 bases and J by 13 bases, with 11 bases between the two germline ends. The CDR3 length is 11 residues. Looked up from germline, CDR1 is MDHEN and CDR2 is SYDVKM. In nucleotides, the CDR3 is TGTGCCAGCAGTTTAGGTCAGGGCCTCACCTTC. Amino acids: CASSLGQGLTF.

This rearrangement joins TRBV2 to TRBJ1-3; D call uncertain. This CDR3 contains 15 residues. The germline V gene has CDR1 SNHLY and CDR2 FYNNEI. V was shortened by 4 bases and J by 3 bases, with 13 bases between the two germline ends. The CDR3, as DNA: TGTGCCAGCAGTGTTCAGGCACGTCTTGGAAACACCATATATTTT. Amino acid sequence: CASSVQARLGNTIYF.

The CDR3 is CASSLYRGNTIYF. The CDR3 DNA follows: TGTGCCAGCAGTCTATACAGGGGGAACACCATATATTTT. The J gene is TRBJ1-3, the V gene TRBV12-3 or TRBV12-4, with TRBD1 matching over 8 bases. V shed 5 bases and J 7 bases; nucleotides not matched to a gene: 4. This CDR3 has 13 residues.

This clonotype was seen at least ten times. V is TRBV12-3 or TRBV12-4 and J is TRBJ2-6; tentatively, D is TRBD1 or TRBD2 (5 bases each). The CDR3 sequence is 19 residues long. V was cut by 3 bases and J by 0 bases, with 18 bases left in between. The CDR3 spells CASSFEVGVSPSGANVLTF. The CDR3 DNA sequence: TGTGCCAGCAGTTTTGAGGTGGGGGTTTCCCCCTCTGGGGCCAACGTCCTGACTTTC.

This clonotype was detected many times. The chain has TRBV20-1 and TRBJ2-3; D may correspond to TRBD1 or TRBD2 (6 bases each). V was trimmed by 3 bases and J by 4 bases, leaving 14 bases between them. The germline V gene encodes CDR1 DFQATT and CDR2 SNEGSKA (reference sequence). The CDR3 extends over 14 amino acids. The CDR3 protein is CSASGGGFADTQYF. CDR3 DNA sequence: TGCAGTGCTAGCGGGGGCGGGTTCGCAGATACGCAGTATTTT.

In this sample, this clonotype turned up many times. CDR3 nucleotides: TGTGCCACCAGCCCGAGGGGTAATTCACCCCTCCACTTT. This gives the protein CATSPRGNSPLHF. The chain recombines TRBV15 with TRBJ1-6; weak D call: TRBD1 (5 bases). This CDR3 contains 13 residues. In germline, CDR1 is LNHNV, CDR2 YYDKDF (reference sequence). V was clipped by 5 bases and J by 6 bases, with 8 bases between them.

Ten or more counts support this clonotype. J is TRBJ2-7 and V is TRBV5-1; 7 bases line up with TRBD1. The CDR3 has 14 amino acids. The germline V gene has CDR1 SGHRS and CDR2 YFSETQ. Trimming cost V 0 bases and J 4 bases; bases outside gene matches: 4. The CDR3 region is CASSLAGQIYEQYF. The CDR3 DNA sequence: TGCGCCAGCAGCTTGGCGGGACAGATATACGAGCAGTACTTC.

At least ten counts were recorded for this clonotype. This chain links TRBV20-1 with TRBJ1-5; 9 bases agree with TRBD1. V was clipped by 4 bases and J by 3 bases; unmatched bases: 4. The CDR3 is 14 amino acids. Looked up from germline, CDR1 is DFQATT and CDR2 is SNEGSKA (reference sequence). The CDR3 spells CSATGTGYNQPQHF. CDR3 bases: TGCAGTGCTACTGGGACAGGGTACAATCAGCCCCAGCATTTT.